Included here is one T cell receptor beta chain sequence, with context. CDR3 length: 17 amino acids. V shed 1 base and J 3 bases; nucleotides not matched to a gene: 4. Germline lookup yields CDR1 LNHNV and CDR2 YYDKDF (reference sequence). This record comes from a study of sequential checkpoint blockade in melanoma. Assay used: immunoSEQ multiplex PCR; TCRdb lists only in-frame clones, some missing. Of around 19,000 clones listed, roughly 25% were seen once; the top ten hold 6.5% to 9%. Treatment given: randomized to nivolumab then ipilimumab (arm A) or the reverse (arm B). Sequences were derived from tumor tissue (inferred from file names), sampled from a patient given nivolumab and ipilimumab in sequence. The source of this sequence is a human donor with melanoma. The chain joins TRBV15 to TRBJ2-5; TRBD2 agrees at 14 bases. CDR3 coding DNA: TGTGCCACCAGCAGAGGACAGGGACTAGCGGGAGAAGAGACCCAGTACTTC. Protein: CATSRGQGLAGEETQYF.